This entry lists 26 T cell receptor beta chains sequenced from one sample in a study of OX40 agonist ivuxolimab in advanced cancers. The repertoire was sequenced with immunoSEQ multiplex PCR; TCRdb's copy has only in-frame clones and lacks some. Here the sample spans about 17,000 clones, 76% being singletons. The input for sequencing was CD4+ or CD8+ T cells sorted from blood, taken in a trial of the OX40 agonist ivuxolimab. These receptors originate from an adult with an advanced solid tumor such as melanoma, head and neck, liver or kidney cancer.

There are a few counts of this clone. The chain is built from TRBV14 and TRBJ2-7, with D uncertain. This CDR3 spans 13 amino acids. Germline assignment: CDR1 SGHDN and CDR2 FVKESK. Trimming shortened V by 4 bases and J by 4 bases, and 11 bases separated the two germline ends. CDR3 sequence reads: CASSLGYGYEQYF. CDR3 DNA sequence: TGTGCCAGCAGCCTAGGGTACGGGTACGAGCAGTACTTC.

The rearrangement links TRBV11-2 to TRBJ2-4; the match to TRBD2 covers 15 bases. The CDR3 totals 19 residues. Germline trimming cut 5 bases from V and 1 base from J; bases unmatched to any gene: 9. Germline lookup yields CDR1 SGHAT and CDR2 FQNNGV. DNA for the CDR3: TGTGCCAGCAGCCCCAGGACTAGCGGGAGGGCCATGGCCAAAAACATTCAGTACTTC. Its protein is CASSPRTSGRAMAKNIQYF.

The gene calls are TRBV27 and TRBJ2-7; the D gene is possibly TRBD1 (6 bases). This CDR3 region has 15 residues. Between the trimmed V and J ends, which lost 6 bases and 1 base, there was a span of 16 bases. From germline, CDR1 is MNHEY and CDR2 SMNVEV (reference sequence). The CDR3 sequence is CASRPSQGSSYEQYF. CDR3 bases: TGTGCCAGCAGGCCTTCACAGGGATCTTCCTACGAGCAGTACTTC.

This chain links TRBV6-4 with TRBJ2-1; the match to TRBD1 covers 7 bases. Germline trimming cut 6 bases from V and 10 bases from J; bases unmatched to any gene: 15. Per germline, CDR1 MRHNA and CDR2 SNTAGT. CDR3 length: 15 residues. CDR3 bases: TGTGCCAGCAGCCACGAGCGGCAGGGGGTAGGAGAGCAGTTCTTC. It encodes CASSHERQGVGEQFF.

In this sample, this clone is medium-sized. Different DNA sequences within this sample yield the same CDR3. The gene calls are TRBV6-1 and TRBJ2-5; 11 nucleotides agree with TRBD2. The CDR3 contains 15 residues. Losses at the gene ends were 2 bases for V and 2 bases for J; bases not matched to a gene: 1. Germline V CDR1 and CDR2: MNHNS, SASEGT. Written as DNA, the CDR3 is TGTGCCAGCAGTGAACTAGCGGGGGGACAAGAGACCCAGTACTTC. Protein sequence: CASSELAGGQETQYF.

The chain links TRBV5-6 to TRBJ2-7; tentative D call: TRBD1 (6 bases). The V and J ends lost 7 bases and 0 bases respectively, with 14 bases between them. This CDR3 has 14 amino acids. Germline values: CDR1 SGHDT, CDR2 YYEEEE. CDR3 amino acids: CASGTQGSSYEQYF. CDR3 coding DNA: TGTGCCAGCGGCACACAGGGAAGCTCCTACGAGCAGTACTTC.

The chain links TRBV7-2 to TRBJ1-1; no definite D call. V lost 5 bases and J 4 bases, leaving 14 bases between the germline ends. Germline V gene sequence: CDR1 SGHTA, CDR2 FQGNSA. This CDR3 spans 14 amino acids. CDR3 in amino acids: CASSLVPVATEAFF. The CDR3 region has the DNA TGTGCCAGCAGCCTGGTCCCCGTGGCCACTGAAGCTTTCTTT.

CDR3 residues: CASSESARNEKLFF. CDR3 sequence (DNA): TGTGCCAGCAGTGAATCGGCGCGGAATGAAAAACTGTTTTTT. V gene TRBV2 combines with J gene TRBJ1-4; D uncertain. Trimming pared 2 bases from V and 5 bases from J, leaving 9 bases between. Looked up from germline, CDR1 is SNHLY and CDR2 is FYNNEI. This CDR3 contains 14 residues.

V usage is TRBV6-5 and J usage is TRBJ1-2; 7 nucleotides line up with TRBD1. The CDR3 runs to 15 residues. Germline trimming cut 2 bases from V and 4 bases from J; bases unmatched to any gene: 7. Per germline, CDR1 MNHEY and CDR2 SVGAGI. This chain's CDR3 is CASSYTGDFPYGYTF. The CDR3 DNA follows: TGTGCCAGCAGTTACACAGGGGATTTTCCCTATGGCTACACCTTC.

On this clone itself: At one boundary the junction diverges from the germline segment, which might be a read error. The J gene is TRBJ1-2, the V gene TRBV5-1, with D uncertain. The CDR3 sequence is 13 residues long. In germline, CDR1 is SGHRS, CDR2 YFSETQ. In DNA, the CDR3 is TGTGCCAGCAGCTCGGGTAGTAACTATGGCTACACCTTC. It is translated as CASSSGSNYGYTF.

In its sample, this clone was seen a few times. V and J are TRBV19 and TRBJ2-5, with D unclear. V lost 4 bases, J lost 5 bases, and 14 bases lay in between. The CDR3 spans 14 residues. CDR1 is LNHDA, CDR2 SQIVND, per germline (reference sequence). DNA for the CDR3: TGTGCCAGTAGTAGTGGAAAGGGTTTCGAGACCCAGTACTTC. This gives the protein CASSSGKGFETQYF.

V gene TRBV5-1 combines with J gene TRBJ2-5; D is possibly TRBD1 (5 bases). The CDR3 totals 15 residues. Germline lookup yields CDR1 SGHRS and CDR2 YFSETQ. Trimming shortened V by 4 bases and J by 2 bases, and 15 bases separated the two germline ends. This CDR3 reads CASSPWAREQETQYF. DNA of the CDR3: TGCGCCAGCAGCCCCTGGGCCAGGGAACAAGAGACCCAGTACTTC.

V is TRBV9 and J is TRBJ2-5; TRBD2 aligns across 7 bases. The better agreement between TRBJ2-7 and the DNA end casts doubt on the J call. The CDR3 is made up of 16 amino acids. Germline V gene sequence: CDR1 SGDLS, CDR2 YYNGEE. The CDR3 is CASSSPSGKEVHEQYF. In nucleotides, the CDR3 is TGTGCCAGCAGCTCTCCGAGCGGGAAAGAGGTCCACGAGCAGTACTTC.

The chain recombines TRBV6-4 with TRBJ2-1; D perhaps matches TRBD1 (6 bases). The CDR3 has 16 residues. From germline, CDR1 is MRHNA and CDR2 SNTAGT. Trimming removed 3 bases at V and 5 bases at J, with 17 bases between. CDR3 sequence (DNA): TGTGCCAGCAGTGAAACTCCGGGACAAGGGGACAATGAGCAGTTCTTC. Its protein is CASSETPGQGDNEQFF.

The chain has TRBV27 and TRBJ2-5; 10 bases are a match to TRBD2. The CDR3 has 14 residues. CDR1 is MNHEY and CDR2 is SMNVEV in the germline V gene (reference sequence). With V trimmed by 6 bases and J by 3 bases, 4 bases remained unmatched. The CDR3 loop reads CASSETSGKETQYF. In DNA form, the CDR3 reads TGTGCCAGCAGCGAAACTAGCGGGAAAGAGACCCAGTACTTC.

The chain's CDR3 is CASSKLADNTGELFF. CDR3 DNA: TGTGCCAGCAGCAAACTAGCGGATAACACCGGGGAGCTGTTTTTT. The rearrangement joins TRBV6-6 to TRBJ2-2; 8 bases fit TRBD2. The V gene's germline CDR1 is MNHNY and CDR2 SVGAGI (reference sequence). V trimming: 6 bases; J trimming: 2 bases; junction bases outside the gene matches: 5. The CDR3 totals 15 residues.

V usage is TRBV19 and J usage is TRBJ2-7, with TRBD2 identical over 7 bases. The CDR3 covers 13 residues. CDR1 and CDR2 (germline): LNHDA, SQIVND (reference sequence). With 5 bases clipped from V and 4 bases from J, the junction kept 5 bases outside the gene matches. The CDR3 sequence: CASSVGTTYEQYF. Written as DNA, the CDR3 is TGTGCCAGTAGTGTCGGGACTACTTACGAGCAGTACTTC.

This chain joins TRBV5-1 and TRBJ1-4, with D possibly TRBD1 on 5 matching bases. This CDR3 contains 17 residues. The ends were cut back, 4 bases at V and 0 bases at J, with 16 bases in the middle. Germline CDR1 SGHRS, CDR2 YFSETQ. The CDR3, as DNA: TGCGCCAGCAGCGGGGGACGGATGGATGCAACTAATGAAAAACTGTTTTTT. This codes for CASSGGRMDATNEKLFF.

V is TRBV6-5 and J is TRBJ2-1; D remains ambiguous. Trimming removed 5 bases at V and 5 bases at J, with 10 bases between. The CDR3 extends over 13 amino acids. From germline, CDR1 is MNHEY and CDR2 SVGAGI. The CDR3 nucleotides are TGTGCCAGCAGTCACCCCATTAACAATGAGCAGTTCTTC. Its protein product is CASSHPINNEQFF.

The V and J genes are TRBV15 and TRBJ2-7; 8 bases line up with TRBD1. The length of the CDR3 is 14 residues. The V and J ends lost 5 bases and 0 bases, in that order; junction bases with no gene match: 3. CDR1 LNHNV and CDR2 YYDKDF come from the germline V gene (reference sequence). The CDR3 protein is CATSGDRYSYEQYF. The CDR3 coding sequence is TGTGCCACCAGCGGGGACAGGTACTCCTACGAGCAGTACTTC.

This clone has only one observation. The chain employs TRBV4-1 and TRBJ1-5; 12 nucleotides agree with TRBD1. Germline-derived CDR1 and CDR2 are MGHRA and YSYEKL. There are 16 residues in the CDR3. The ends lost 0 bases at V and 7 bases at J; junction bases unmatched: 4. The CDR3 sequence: CASSQEGQGAGQPQHF. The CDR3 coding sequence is TGCGCCAGCAGCCAAGAGGGACAGGGGGCAGGCCAGCCCCAGCATTTT.

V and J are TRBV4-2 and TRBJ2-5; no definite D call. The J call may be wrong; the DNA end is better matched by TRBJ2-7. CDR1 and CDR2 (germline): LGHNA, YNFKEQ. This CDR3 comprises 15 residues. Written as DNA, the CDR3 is TGTGCCAGCAGCCAAGAGACGGGCAGCTACTACGAGCAGTACTTC. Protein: CASSQETGSYYEQYF.

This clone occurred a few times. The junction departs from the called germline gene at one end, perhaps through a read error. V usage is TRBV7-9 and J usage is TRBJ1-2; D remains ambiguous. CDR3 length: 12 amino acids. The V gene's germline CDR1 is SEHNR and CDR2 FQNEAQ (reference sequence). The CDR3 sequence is CASSLTDYVYTF. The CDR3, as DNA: TGTGCCAGCAGCTTAACGGACTATGTCTACACCTTC.

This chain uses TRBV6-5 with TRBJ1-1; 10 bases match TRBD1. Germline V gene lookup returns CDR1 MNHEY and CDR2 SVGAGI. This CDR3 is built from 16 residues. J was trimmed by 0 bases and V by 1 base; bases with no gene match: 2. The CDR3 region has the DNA TGTGCCAGCAGTTACTGGGACAGGGGATTGAACACTGAAGCTTTCTTT. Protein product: CASSYWDRGLNTEAFF.

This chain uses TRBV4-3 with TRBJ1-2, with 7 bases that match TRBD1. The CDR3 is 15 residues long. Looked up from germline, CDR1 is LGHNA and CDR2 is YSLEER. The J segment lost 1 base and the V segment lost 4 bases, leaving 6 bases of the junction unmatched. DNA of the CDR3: TGCGCCAGCAGCCCGGCAGGACAGGATAACTATGGCTACACCTTC. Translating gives CASSPAGQDNYGYTF.

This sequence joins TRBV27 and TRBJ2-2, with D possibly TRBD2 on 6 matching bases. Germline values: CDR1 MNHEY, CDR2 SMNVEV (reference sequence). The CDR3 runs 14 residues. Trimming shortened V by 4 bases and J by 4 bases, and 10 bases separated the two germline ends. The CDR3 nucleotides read TGTGCCAGCAGTTCACGACTAGTCACCGGGGAGCTGTTTTTT. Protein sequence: CASSSRLVTGELFF.